These 10 T cell receptor beta chains share one sample of origin, sequenced in a study of immune characterization of retroperitoneal liposarcoma. TCRdb processed the PCR reads anew with MiXCR; each CDR3 protein has one entry. The sample consists of over 8,000 distinct CDR3 sequences, approximately 30% of them appearing once. Material for sequencing was tumor tissue. The receptors were sampled from a female donor with retroperitoneal liposarcoma.

V usage is TRBV6-1 and J usage is TRBJ2-1, with 9 nucleotides matching TRBD1. The better agreement between TRBJ2-7 and the DNA end casts doubt on the J call. CDR1 is MNHNS, CDR2 SASEGT, per germline. The CDR3 loop spans 13 amino acids. The CDR3 DNA reads as TGTGCCAGCAGACGACACAGGGGGCTCGAGCAGTACTTC. It specifies CASRRHRGLEQYF.

In this sample, this clonotype is medium-sized. The gene calls are TRBV12-3 or TRBV12-4 and TRBJ1-6; 8 bases fit TRBD1. The J segment lost 8 bases and the V segment lost 6 bases, leaving 15 bases of the junction unmatched. The CDR3 covers 17 residues. CDR3 amino acids: CASRGSADREIHSPLHF. CDR3 in DNA: TGTGCCAGCAGGGGGAGTGCGGACAGGGAGATACATTCACCCCTCCACTTT.

The V gene is TRBV6-1, the J gene TRBJ1-6; D unresolved. The CDR3 sequence is 14 residues long. Germline V gives CDR1 MNHNS, CDR2 SASEGT. V lost 5 bases and J 9 bases, leaving 14 bases between the germline ends. CDR3 coding DNA: TGTGCCAGCAGTCGGACCCAATTGGGTTCACCCCTCCACTTT. It codes for CASSRTQLGSPLHF.

Relative to its sample, this clonotype is medium-sized. V is TRBV7-2 and J is TRBJ2-5, with D tentatively TRBD1 (6 bases). The CDR3 has 16 amino acids. The germline V and J ends were trimmed by 5 bases and 4 bases, with 20 bases remaining between them. CDR1 is SGHTA, CDR2 FQGNSA, per germline. Written as DNA, the CDR3 is TGTGCCAGCAGCCTCGGGCGAAACAGGGCAACAGAGACCCAGTACTTC. As protein: CASSLGRNRATETQYF.

Ten or more counts support this clonotype. The V and J genes are TRBV6-1 and TRBJ2-1; D is unclear. Near its end, the DNA agrees better with TRBJ2-7, so the J call may be wrong. CDR3 length: 15 amino acids. Germline loops: CDR1 MNHNS, CDR2 SASEGT. The CDR3 region is CASSETSPLGLEQYF. In nucleotides, the CDR3 is TGTGCCAGCAGTGAGACGTCCCCTTTGGGTCTCGAGCAGTACTTC.

This sequence joins TRBV12-3 or TRBV12-4 and TRBJ1-1, with a possible D match to TRBD1 (5 bases). V lost 3 bases to trimming and J lost 6 bases, with 11 bases between them. The CDR3 has 13 amino acids. CDR3 protein: CASSLTEWAEAFF. As DNA, the CDR3 is TGTGCCAGCAGTTTGACAGAATGGGCTGAAGCTTTCTTT.

The chain recombines TRBV4-1 with TRBJ2-1, with 11 positions matching TRBD1. Germline V gene lookup returns CDR1 MGHRA and CDR2 YSYEKL. CDR3 length: 14 amino acids. J was trimmed by 10 bases and V by 4 bases; bases with no gene match: 6. The CDR3 loop reads CASSPWTGGYEQFF. CDR3 nucleotides: TGCGCCAGCAGCCCCTGGACAGGGGGCTACGAGCAGTTCTTC.

This clonotype was observed a handful of times. Because the CDR3 is missing its conserved closing phenylalanine or tryptophan, this is likely a read error. Because the CDR3's place on the DNA is in doubt, the DNA is left out and the CDR3 is given as listed by TCRdb. The CDR3 protein is CASSDQPS. The rearrangement uses TRBV6-1 and TRBJ2-6. The CDR3 contains 8 residues when both ends are counted. The germline V gene has CDR1 MNHNS and CDR2 SASEGT.

In regard to this clonotype: The germline gene is not matched at one end of the junction; a read error may be the cause. J is TRBJ2-5 and V is TRBV4-1; 8 bases are shared with TRBD2. Germline CDR1 is MGHRA and CDR2 is YSYEKL. This CDR3 has 17 residues. The DNA for the CDR3 is TGTGCCAGCAGCTCATTAACGGGAACTAGCGGCTACAATGAGCAGTACTTC. This translates into CASSSLTGTSGYNEQYF.

The chain uses TRBV6-8 and TRBJ2-5; possible D gene TRBD2, 6 bases. Trimming shortened V by 8 bases and J by 11 bases, and 24 bases separated the two germline ends. The CDR3 loop spans 14 amino acids. Germline assignment: CDR1 MNHGY and CDR2 SAAAGT. CDR3 amino acids: CASYTSLSYNEQYF. CDR3 nucleotide sequence: TGTGCCAGCTACACTAGCCTGTCTTACAATGAGCAGTACTTC.